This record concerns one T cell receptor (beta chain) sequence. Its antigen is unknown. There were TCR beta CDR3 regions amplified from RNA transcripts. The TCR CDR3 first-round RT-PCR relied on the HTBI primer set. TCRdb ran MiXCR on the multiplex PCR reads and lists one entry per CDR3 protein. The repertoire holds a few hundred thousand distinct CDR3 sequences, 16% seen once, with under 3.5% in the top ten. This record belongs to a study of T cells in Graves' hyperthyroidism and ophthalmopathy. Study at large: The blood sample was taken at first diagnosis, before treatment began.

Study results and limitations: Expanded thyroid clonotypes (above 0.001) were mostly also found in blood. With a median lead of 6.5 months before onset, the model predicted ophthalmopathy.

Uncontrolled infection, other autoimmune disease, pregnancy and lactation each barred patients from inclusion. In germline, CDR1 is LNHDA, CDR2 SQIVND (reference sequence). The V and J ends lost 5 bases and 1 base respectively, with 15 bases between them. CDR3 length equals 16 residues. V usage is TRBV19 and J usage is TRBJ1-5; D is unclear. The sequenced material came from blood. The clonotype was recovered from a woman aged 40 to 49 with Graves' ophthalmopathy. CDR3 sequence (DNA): TGTGCCAGTAGTTCGCTTGTAGCTGTGAGCAATCAGCCCCAGCATTTT. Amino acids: CASSSLVAVSNQPQHF.